Detailed here is one T cell receptor beta chain. Trimming took 3 bases from V and 4 from J, leaving 10 bases between them. From germline, CDR1 is MNHEY and CDR2 SMNVEV (reference sequence). The CDR3 covers 13 residues. The data derive from a study of blood T cell repertoires in COVID-19. The overall study: Sites in the United States, Italy and Spain provided acute and convalescent COVID-19 samples. Sources were T cells, B-cell-depleted T cells, or PBMCs; the material itself was cDNA or gDNA.

Authors' analysis steps: Nucleated cell counts were estimated from reference gene primer amplification. The repertoire was sequenced with immunoSEQ multiplex PCR; TCRdb's copy has only in-frame clones and lacks some. That table is the source of V, J and clone size, and D and trimming were worked out from the DNA. This repertoire shows around 280,000 clones, approximately 86% found once; its top ten account for around 4.2%. The clonotype comes from a woman in her 50s with active or convalescent COVID-19. The chain carries TRBV27 and TRBJ2-7; D perhaps matches TRBD2 (6 bases). Sample: peripheral blood. DNA of the CDR3: TGTGCCAGCAGTTTCACCAGCGGGTACGAGCAGTACTTC. Translation: CASSFTSGYEQYF.